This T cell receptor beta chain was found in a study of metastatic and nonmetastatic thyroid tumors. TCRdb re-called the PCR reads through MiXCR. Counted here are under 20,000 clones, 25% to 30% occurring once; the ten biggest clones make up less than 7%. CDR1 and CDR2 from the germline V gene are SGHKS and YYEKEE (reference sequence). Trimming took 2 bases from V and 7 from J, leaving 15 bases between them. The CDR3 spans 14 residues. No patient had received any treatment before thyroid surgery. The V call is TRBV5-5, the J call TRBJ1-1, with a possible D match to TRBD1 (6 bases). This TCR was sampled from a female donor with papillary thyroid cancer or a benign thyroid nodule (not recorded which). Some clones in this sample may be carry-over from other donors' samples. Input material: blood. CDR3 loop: CASSLLGGLDEAFF. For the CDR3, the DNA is TGTGCCAGCAGCTTACTAGGGGGACTCGATGAAGCTTTCTTT.